One T cell receptor (beta chain) is described in this entry. Its matching antigen is unknown. Researchers ran the PCR with 60 Vbeta and 13 Jbeta primers. Only in-frame clones appear in the TCRdb table, and some are missing; sequencing was by immunoSEQ multiplex PCR. The data contain under 200,000 clones, around 85% of them singletons. The CDR3 contains 15 residues. With 2 bases clipped from V and 6 bases from J, the junction kept 9 bases outside the gene matches. Germline values: CDR1 SGHRS, CDR2 YFSETQ. This sample stems from a study of cytomegalovirus exposure and HLA in healthy donors. Study-wide results and limits: Analysis performed later showed TCR beta chains linked to HLA being more clonally expanded than equally common others. Among the CMV-associated chains, three were confirmed in vitro as specific for CMV antigens. Reportedly, TCR beta sequences accurately predicted HLA-A and HLA-B alleles in most subjects.

The genes are TRBV5-1 and TRBJ1-1, with 8 positions matching TRBD1. The TCR was taken from a male donor in good health and CMV-seronegative. The sample consisted of PBMCs. The CDR3 protein is CASSFVGQGRAEAFF. Written as DNA, the CDR3 is TGCGCCAGCAGCTTCGTCGGACAGGGTAGAGCTGAAGCTTTCTTT.